This T cell receptor (beta chain) originates from a study of vaccination effects on CD4 cells after COVID-19. The germline gives CDR1 SGHRS, CDR2 YFSETQ. V gave up 2 bases and J gave up 3 bases, with 11 bases separating them. This CDR3 is 14 amino acids long. Whole-study results and caveats: For convalescents, most of the spike-reactive clones seen post-vaccine were new vaccine-induced clones. The study found marked clonal contraction of infection- and vaccine-induced clones late after vaccination.

Assay used: immunoSEQ multiplex PCR; TCRdb lists only in-frame clones, some missing. The sample records 70,000 or so clones, around 70% being singletons. This clone was found once. Its antigen remains unknown. ViraFEST expansion of antigen-specific CD4+ T cells with viral peptide pools preceded sequencing. Scientists isolated CD4+ T cells after an approximately 10-day culture period ended. The infection with SARS-CoV-2 (confirmed by PCR) occurred in this person between March and December 2020. PBMC were cultured at around 2 million per well with around 10 IU/ml IL-2 and 9.5 to 10 ug/ml peptides. As the negative control culture, an HIV-1 Nef peptide pool was included.

V gene TRBV5-1 combines with J gene TRBJ2-5, with D uncertain. The input for sequencing was CD4+ T cells from PBMCs cultured with HIV peptides, taken before COVID-19 vaccination. The subset here: HIV-1 Nef peptide pool negative control/reference culture. The sequence was collected from a human donor who had a prior SARS-CoV-2 infection. This CDR3 reads CASSFGPSEETQYF. The CDR3 bases are TGCGCCAGCAGCTTCGGCCCCTCCGAAGAGACCCAGTACTTC.